The clone carrying this T cell receptor (beta chain) was picked up a small number of times. At one end the junction does not follow the germline gene, possibly because of a read error. Germline V lookup: CDR1 LGHDT, CDR2 YNNKEL (reference sequence). The CDR3 sequence is 14 residues long. Researchers collected roughly 10 milliliters of peripheral blood from every single donor. Isolation yielded PBMCs, at least 6.5 million per sample, in every case. This sample is drawn from a study of blood T cells in healthy people across ages. Through a sample-barcoded 5' primer and a J-beta primer mix, a second PCR was run for roughly 7 to 12 cycles. A 12-random-nucleotide template-switch adaptor tagged each cDNA molecule. TCRdb recomputed calls from the 5' RACE reads with MiXCR, one row per CDR3 protein. The sample lists a few hundred thousand distinct CDR3 sequences; 27% were seen once.

This TCR derives from a woman between 65 and 79 years old in good health. The V gene is TRBV3-1, the J gene TRBJ1-2; D not resolved. Sequenced: blood. Here the CDR3 DNA reads TGTGCCAGCAGCCTACGAGCCTCCTCGGTACCCCTCGCCTTC. Its translation is CASSLRASSVPLAF.